The 29 T cell receptor beta chains presented below share a single source sample, sequenced in a study of blood T cell repertoires in COVID-19. Clones were read by immunoSEQ multiplex PCR, and TCRdb kept only the in-frame ones, dropping some. The data hold under 200,000 clones, with 84% observed a single time. The sequencing input was PBMCs or T cells enriched from blood (not recorded which). These receptor sequences come from a woman aged 25 to 39 who had been exposed to COVID-19.

The chain is built from TRBV6-5 and TRBJ2-1; 11 bases agree with TRBD1. The CDR3 covers 15 residues. CDR1 is MNHEY and CDR2 is SVGAGI in the germline V gene. Germline trimming cut 6 bases from V and 8 bases from J; bases unmatched to any gene: 9. The CDR3 region has the DNA TGTGCCAGCAGGGTGGGACAGGGGGGCTGGGATGAGCAGTTCTTC. Protein sequence: CASRVGQGGWDEQFF.

The chain couples TRBV11-2 to TRBJ2-7; TRBD2 agrees at 7 bases. In germline, CDR1 is SGHAT, CDR2 FQNNGV. The CDR3 runs 14 residues. With 7 bases clipped from V and 3 bases from J, the junction kept 9 bases outside the gene matches. For the CDR3, the DNA is TGTGCCAGCATGGGCGGGGGTCAAAACTACGAGCAGTACTTC. As protein: CASMGGGQNYEQYF.

This clone was found many times. Other nucleotide sequences from this sample produce the same CDR3. V is TRBV30 and J is TRBJ1-6; 8 bases align to TRBD1. The CDR3 contains 15 residues. The J segment lost 0 bases and the V segment lost 2 bases, leaving 0 bases of the junction unmatched. Germline V gives CDR1 GTSNPN, CDR2 SVGIG (reference sequence). CDR3 amino acids: CAWSTGGSYNSPLHF. The CDR3 DNA sequence: TGTGCCTGGAGTACAGGGGGCTCCTATAATTCACCCCTCCACTTT.

The chain links TRBV4-1 to TRBJ2-7; weak D call: TRBD1 (5 bases). Trimming left V 8 bases short and J 4 bases short, with 15 bases between. CDR1 and CDR2 from the germline V gene are MGHRA and YSYEKL. There are 13 residues in the CDR3. The CDR3 sequence is CASGPTAPYEQYF. CDR3 coding DNA: TGCGCCAGCGGACCGACAGCCCCATACGAGCAGTACTTC.

The genes are TRBV7-9 and TRBJ1-4; TRBD1 agrees at 10 bases. The CDR3 loop spans 15 amino acids. The V gene end was trimmed by 5 bases and the J gene end by 6 bases; junction bases not matched to a gene: 6. The germline V gene encodes CDR1 SEHNR and CDR2 FQNEAQ (reference sequence). The CDR3 protein is CASSIGQGVDEKLFF. Written as DNA, the CDR3 is TGTGCCAGCAGCATCGGACAGGGGGTTGATGAAAAACTGTTTTTT.

The V gene is TRBV9, the J gene TRBJ1-1; D is undetermined. Germline V gene data show CDR1 as SGDLS and CDR2 as YYNGEE. Trimming pared 4 bases from V and 1 base from J, leaving 14 bases between. The CDR3 spans 15 residues. Here the CDR3 reads CASSLWGGPNTEAFF. In DNA, the CDR3 is TGTGCCAGCAGCTTGTGGGGAGGACCGAACACTGAAGCTTTCTTT.

The CDR3 coding sequence is TGTGCCAGCATAAGGGACAGTCCGGGAGCTTTCTTT. This gives the protein CASIRDSPGAFF. This chain links TRBV2 with TRBJ1-1; 7 nucleotides line up with TRBD1. CDR1 and CDR2 (germline): SNHLY, FYNNEI. V dropped 7 bases and J dropped 10; count of bases not matched to a gene: 9. This CDR3 has 12 amino acids.

The genes are TRBV6-4 and TRBJ1-2, with 12 nucleotides matching TRBD1. V dropped 6 bases and J dropped 9; count of bases not matched to a gene: 5. The CDR3 loop spans 13 amino acids. Germline V gene data show CDR1 as MRHNA and CDR2 as SNTAGT. The CDR3 region has the DNA TGTGCCAGCAGCGAGGGACAGGGGGCGAGCTACACCTTC. Protein product: CASSEGQGASYTF.

The chain uses TRBV11-2 and TRBJ2-3, with 10 bases fitting TRBD2. The CDR3 has 19 amino acids. J gave up 11 bases and V 2 bases, and 22 bases lay outside the gene matches. Germline values: CDR1 SGHAT, CDR2 FQNNGV. The CDR3 DNA follows: TGTGCCAGCAGCTTATTGTCCCGGACTAGCGGCCGCAGTGCGGGGGGGCAGTATTTT. Amino acid sequence: CASSLLSRTSGRSAGGQYF.

The rearrangement uses TRBV6-6 and TRBJ1-1; D may be TRBD1 (6 bases). The CDR3 contains 14 residues. V lost 6 bases, J lost 0 bases, and 11 bases lay in between. Germline V gives CDR1 MNHNY, CDR2 SVGAGI (reference sequence). The CDR3 sequence: CASRPQGVNTEAFF. CDR3 sequence (DNA): TGTGCCAGCAGACCACAGGGTGTGAACACTGAAGCTTTCTTT.

The gene calls are TRBV15 and TRBJ1-1, with D unclear. The germline CDR1 and CDR2 sequences are LNHNV and YYDKDF (reference sequence). The CDR3 is 14 amino acids. V was clipped by 0 bases and J by 3 bases, with 8 bases between them. This chain's CDR3 is CATSRERAYTEAFF. CDR3 DNA: TGTGCCACCAGCAGAGAGAGGGCGTACACTGAAGCTTTCTTT.

The chain recombines TRBV6-4 with TRBJ1-2, with 9 bases identical to TRBD1. CDR3 size: 16 residues. Germline V gives CDR1 MRHNA, CDR2 SNTAGT. V shed 3 bases and J 8 bases; nucleotides not matched to a gene: 13. Here the CDR3 reads CASSETGQGGHDGYTF. The CDR3, as DNA: TGTGCCAGCAGTGAAACGGGACAGGGTGGACACGACGGCTACACCTTC.

The J gene is TRBJ2-7, the V gene TRBV7-2, with 8 bases identical to TRBD2. The CDR3 covers 18 residues. Trimming at V came to 5 bases and at J to 3 bases, leaving 18 bases not matched to a gene. Germline CDR1 is SGHTA and CDR2 is FQGNSA. The CDR3 loop is CASSLSLRGGYHRYEQYF. The DNA of the CDR3 is TGTGCCAGCAGCCTATCCCTCCGGGGGGGGTACCATCGCTACGAGCAGTACTTC. The whole variable domain, remainder taken from reference TRBV7-2 and TRBJ2-7, is GAGVSQSPSNKVTEKGKDVELRCDPISGHTALYWYRQSLGQGLEFLIYFQGNSAPDKSGLPSDRFSAERTGGSVSTLTIQRTQQEDSAVYLCASSLSLRGGYHRYEQYFGPGTRLTVT.

The gene calls are TRBV6-5 and TRBJ2-1; 9 bases are shared with TRBD2. The CDR3 sequence is 16 residues long. V lost 0 bases, J lost 5 bases, and 5 bases stayed unmatched. Germline values: CDR1 MNHEY, CDR2 SVGAGI. CDR3 DNA: TGTGCCAGCAGTTACTCTATTAGCGGGGGAAACAATGAGCAGTTCTTC. Residues: CASSYSISGGNNEQFF.

The V gene is TRBV5-4, the J gene TRBJ2-7; 9 positions agree with TRBD1. V trimming: 6 bases; J trimming: 5 bases; junction bases outside the gene matches: 12. This CDR3 contains 15 residues. CDR1 SGHNT and CDR2 YYREEE come from the germline V gene (reference sequence). CDR3 protein: CASTPGGDRDHEQYF. In DNA form, the CDR3 reads TGTGCCAGCACCCCCGGCGGGGACAGGGACCACGAGCAGTACTTC.

The chain has TRBV6-5 and TRBJ2-7; 13 bases fit TRBD2. This CDR3 has 15 amino acids. V lost 6 bases, J lost 4 bases, and 6 bases stayed unmatched. Germline CDR1 and CDR2: MNHEY and SVGAGI. CDR3 protein: CASRPLAGGSYEQYF. The CDR3 DNA reads TGTGCCAGCAGACCACTAGCGGGAGGGTCATACGAGCAGTACTTC.

This chain joins TRBV19 and TRBJ2-1; a weak D match, TRBD1 (6 bases). The length of the CDR3 is 14 residues. Deletions cut 4 bases from V and 5 bases from J, with 12 bases between. CDR1 and CDR2 (germline): LNHDA, SQIVND (reference sequence). The CDR3 sequence: CASSTQGIDNEQFF. CDR3 in DNA: TGTGCCAGTAGTACACAGGGAATCGACAATGAGCAGTTCTTC. The full variable domain, in which reference TRBV19 and TRBJ2-1 provide the parts outside the CDR3, is DGGITQSPKYLFRKEGQNVTLSCEQNLNHDAMYWYRQDPGQGLRLIYYSQIVNDFQKGDIAEGYSVSREKKESFPLTVTSAQKNPTAFYLCASSTQGIDNEQFFGPGTRLTVL.

The genes are TRBV10-1 and TRBJ2-1; possibly TRBD1 for D (6 bases). With 0 bases removed from V and 5 bases from J, the gap between germline ends came to 11 bases. Germline assignment: CDR1 WNHNN and CDR2 SYGVQD (reference sequence). CDR3 length: 15 amino acids. For the CDR3, the DNA is TGCGCCAGCAGTGAGTCGGGCAGGGGTGACAATGAGCAGTTCTTC. Amino acid sequence: CASSESGRGDNEQFF.

The chain carries TRBV7-9 and TRBJ1-4; weak D call: TRBD1 (5 bases). Trimming took off 5 bases at V and 13 bases at J, with 20 bases between the two ends. The CDR3 has 14 residues. Germline-derived CDR1 and CDR2 are SEHNR and FQNEAQ (reference sequence). CDR3 amino acids: CASSPGGTSWTLFF. The CDR3 coding sequence is TGTGCCAGCAGCCCCGGGGGGACCTCGTGGACACTGTTTTTT.

The chain recombines TRBV7-9 with TRBJ2-7; a weak D match, TRBD2 (7 bases). This CDR3 spans 15 amino acids. Germline V gene lookup returns CDR1 SEHNR and CDR2 FQNEAQ (reference sequence). V was pared by 2 bases and J by 4 bases, with 15 bases between. CDR3 region: CASSLYTGRAYEQYF. CDR3 DNA: TGTGCCAGCAGCTTATATACAGGGAGGGCTTACGAGCAGTACTTC. Filled out from reference TRBV7-9 and TRBJ2-7, the complete variable domain reads DTGVSQNPRHKITKRGQNVTFRCDPISEHNRLYWYRQTLGQGPEFLTYFQNEAQLEKSRLLSDRFSAERPKGSFSTLEIQRTEQGDSAMYLCASSLYTGRAYEQYFGPGTRLTVT.

The V and J genes are TRBV29-1 and TRBJ1-5; D remains unclear. CDR1 and CDR2 (germline): SQVTM, ANQGSEA. Trimming removed 4 bases at V and 4 bases at J, with 11 bases between. The CDR3 spans 13 residues. The DNA of the CDR3 is TGCAGCGTTGCTACGGACTGGAATCAGCCCCAGCATTTT. Translating gives CSVATDWNQPQHF.

The V gene is TRBV27, the J gene TRBJ1-6; 8 positions match TRBD1. V lost 7 bases and J lost 8; bases outside the gene matches: 1. The CDR3 runs to 12 residues. Germline V gives CDR1 MNHEY, CDR2 SMNVEV (reference sequence). CDR3 DNA: TGTGCCAGCAAGACAGGGGATTCACCCCTCCACTTT. It yields the protein CASKTGDSPLHF.

The chain recombines TRBV7-2 with TRBJ1-2; no clear D gene. CDR3 length equals 14 residues. Looked up from germline, CDR1 is SGHTA and CDR2 is FQGNSA. The germline V and J ends were trimmed by 5 bases and 4 bases, with 14 bases remaining between them. This CDR3 reads CASSVRSATYGYTF. The CDR3 DNA reads as TGTGCCAGCAGCGTAAGGTCAGCGACCTATGGCTACACCTTC. Full variable domain (remainder filled in from reference TRBV7-2 and TRBJ1-2): GAGVSQSPSNKVTEKGKDVELRCDPISGHTALYWYRQSLGQGLEFLIYFQGNSAPDKSGLPSDRFSAERTGGSVSTLTIQRTQQEDSAVYLCASSVRSATYGYTFGSGTRLTVV.

The V gene is TRBV25-1, the J gene TRBJ1-1; a possible D gene is TRBD1 (6 bases). CDR1 MGHDK and CDR2 SYGVNS come from the germline V gene. The CDR3 is 15 residues long. The V and J ends lost 6 bases and 1 base respectively, with 15 bases between them. The CDR3 sequence: CASRGAGVWNTEAFF. In nucleotides, the CDR3 is TGTGCCAGCAGGGGGGCAGGGGTTTGGAACACTGAAGCTTTCTTT. The full variable domain, in which reference TRBV25-1 and TRBJ1-1 provide the parts outside the CDR3, is EADIYQTPRYLVIGTGKKITLECSQTMGHDKMYWYQQDPGMELHLIHYSYGVNSTEKGDLSSESTVSRIRTEHFPLTLESARPSHTSQYLCASRGAGVWNTEAFFGQGTRLTVV.

V gene TRBV19 combines with J gene TRBJ2-7; 8 positions match TRBD1. The CDR3 length is 15 residues. The germline CDR1 and CDR2 sequences are LNHDA and SQIVND (reference sequence). J lost 3 bases, V lost 6 bases, and 10 bases had no gene match. The CDR3 DNA follows: TGTGCCAGTAGCCTGCGGACAGGGCTAATCTACGAGCAGTACTTC. This gives the protein CASSLRTGLIYEQYF.

This chain uses TRBV12-5 with TRBJ1-5, with 9 bases aligning to TRBD1. This CDR3 has 15 residues. Germline V gene data show CDR1 as LGHNT and CDR2 as FRNRAP. V shed 1 base, J shed 6 bases, and the junction held 4 bases outside the gene matches. As DNA, the CDR3 is TGTGCTAGTGGTTTGGACAGGGGGCCAGGTCAGCCCCAGCATTTT. This encodes CASGLDRGPGQPQHF.

The genes are TRBV19 and TRBJ2-7; TRBD1 matches 8 bases. This CDR3 is built from 13 residues. V was clipped by 3 bases and J by 2 bases; unmatched bases: 0. Germline V CDR1 and CDR2: LNHDA, SQIVND (reference sequence). CDR3 sequence reads: CASSIRGPYEQYF. The CDR3 nucleotides are TGTGCCAGTAGTATCAGGGGGCCCTACGAGCAGTACTTC.

V gene TRBV19 combines with J gene TRBJ1-5; D perhaps matches TRBD1 (5 bases). Germline CDR1 LNHDA, CDR2 SQIVND (reference sequence). This CDR3 is built from 12 residues. V was cut by 2 bases and J by 7 bases, with 6 bases left in between. In DNA form, the CDR3 reads TGTGCCAGTAGTATAAGGGGACAGCCCCAGCATTTT. Its protein is CASSIRGQPQHF.

The gene calls are TRBV6-5 and TRBJ1-2; no clear D gene. Per the germline V gene, CDR1 is MNHEY and CDR2 is SVGAGI. This CDR3 has 14 residues. Trimming removed 6 bases at V and 4 bases at J, with 15 bases between. The CDR3 DNA is TGTGCCAGCAGGTCGGGGATGATCCTCTATGGCTACACCTTC. Residues: CASRSGMILYGYTF.